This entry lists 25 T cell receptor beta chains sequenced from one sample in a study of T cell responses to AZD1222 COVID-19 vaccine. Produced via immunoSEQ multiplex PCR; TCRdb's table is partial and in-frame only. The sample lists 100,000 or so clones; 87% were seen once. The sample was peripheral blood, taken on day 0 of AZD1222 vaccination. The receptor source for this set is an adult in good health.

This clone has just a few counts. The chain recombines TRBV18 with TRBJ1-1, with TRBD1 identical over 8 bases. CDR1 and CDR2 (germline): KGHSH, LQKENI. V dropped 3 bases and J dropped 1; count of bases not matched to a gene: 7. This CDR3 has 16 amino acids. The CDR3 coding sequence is TGTGCCAGCTCACCCTTGACAGGGGAGGCGAACACTGAAGCTTTCTTT. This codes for CASSPLTGEANTEAFF. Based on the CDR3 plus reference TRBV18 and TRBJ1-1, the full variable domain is NAGVMQNPRHLVRRRGQEARLRCSPMKGHSHVYWYRQLPEEGLKFMVYLQKENIIDESGMPKERFSAEFPKEGPSILRIQQVVRGDSAAYFCASSPLTGEANTEAFFGQGTRLTVV.

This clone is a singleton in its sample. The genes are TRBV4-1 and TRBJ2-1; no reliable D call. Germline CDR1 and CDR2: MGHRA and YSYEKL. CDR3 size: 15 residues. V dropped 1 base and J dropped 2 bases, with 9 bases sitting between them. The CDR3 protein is CASSQGPSTYNEQFF. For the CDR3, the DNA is TGCGCCAGCAGCCAAGGCCCCAGCACCTACAATGAGCAGTTCTTC.

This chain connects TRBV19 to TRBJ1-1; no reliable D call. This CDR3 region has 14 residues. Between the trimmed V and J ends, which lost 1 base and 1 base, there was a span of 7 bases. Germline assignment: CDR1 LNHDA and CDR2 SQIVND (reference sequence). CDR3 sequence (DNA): TGTGCCAGTAGTATAGTTGGGGAGAACACTGAAGCTTTCTTT. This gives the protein CASSIVGENTEAFF. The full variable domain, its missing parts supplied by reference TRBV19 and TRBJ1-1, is DGGITQSPKYLFRKEGQNVTLSCEQNLNHDAMYWYRQDPGQGLRLIYYSQIVNDFQKGDIAEGYSVSREKKESFPLTVTSAQKNPTAFYLCASSIVGENTEAFFGQGTRLTVV.

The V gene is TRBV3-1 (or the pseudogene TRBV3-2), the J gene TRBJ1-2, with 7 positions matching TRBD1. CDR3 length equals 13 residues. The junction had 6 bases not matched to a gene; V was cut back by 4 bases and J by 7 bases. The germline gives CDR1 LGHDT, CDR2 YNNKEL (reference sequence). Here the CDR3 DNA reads TGTGCCAGCAGCCCCCGGACAGGCGGTGGCTACACCTTC. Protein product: CASSPRTGGGYTF.

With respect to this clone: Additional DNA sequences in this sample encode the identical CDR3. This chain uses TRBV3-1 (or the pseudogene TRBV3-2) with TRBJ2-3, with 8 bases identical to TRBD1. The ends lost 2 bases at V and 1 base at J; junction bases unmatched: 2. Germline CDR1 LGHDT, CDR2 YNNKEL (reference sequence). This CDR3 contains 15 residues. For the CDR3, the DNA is TGTGCCAGCAGCCAACCGGGACAGGGCACAGATACGCAGTATTTT. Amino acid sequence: CASSQPGQGTDTQYF.

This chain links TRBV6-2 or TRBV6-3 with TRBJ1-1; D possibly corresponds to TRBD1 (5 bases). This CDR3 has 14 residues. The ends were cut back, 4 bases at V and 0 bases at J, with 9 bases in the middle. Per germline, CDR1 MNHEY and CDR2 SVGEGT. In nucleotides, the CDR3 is TGTGCCAGCAGTTCTGCAGGGCTGAACACTGAAGCTTTCTTT. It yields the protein CASSSAGLNTEAFF.

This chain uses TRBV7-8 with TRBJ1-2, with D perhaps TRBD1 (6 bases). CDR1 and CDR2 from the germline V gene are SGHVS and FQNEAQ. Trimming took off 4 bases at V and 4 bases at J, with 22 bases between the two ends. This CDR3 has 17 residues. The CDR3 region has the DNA TGTGCCAGCAGCTACCAAGGAGGGGGACCCCCCCTCTATGGCTACACCTTC. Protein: CASSYQGGGPPLYGYTF.

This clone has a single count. The DNA of the CDR3 is TGTGCCACCAGCTCCCGACAGGGTCAGTACGAGCAGTACTTC. This codes for CATSSRQGQYEQYF. The rearrangement links TRBV15 to TRBJ2-7; 7 bases line up with TRBD1. The germline gives CDR1 LNHNV, CDR2 YYDKDF (reference sequence). Losses at the gene ends were 5 bases for V and 4 bases for J; bases not matched to a gene: 8. The CDR3 spans 14 residues.

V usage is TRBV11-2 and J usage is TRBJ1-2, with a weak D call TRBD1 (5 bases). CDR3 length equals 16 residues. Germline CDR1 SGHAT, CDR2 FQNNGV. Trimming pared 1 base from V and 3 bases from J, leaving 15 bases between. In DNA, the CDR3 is TGTGCCAGCAGCTTAGGACCCCCGACAGACTACTATGGCTACACCTTC. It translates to CASSLGPPTDYYGYTF.

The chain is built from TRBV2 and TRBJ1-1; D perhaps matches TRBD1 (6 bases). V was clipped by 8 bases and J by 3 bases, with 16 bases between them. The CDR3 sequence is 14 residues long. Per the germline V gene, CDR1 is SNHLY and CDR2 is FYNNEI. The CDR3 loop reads CASSLQGFDTEAFF. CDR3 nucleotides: TGTGCCAGCTCATTACAGGGATTTGACACTGAAGCTTTCTTT.

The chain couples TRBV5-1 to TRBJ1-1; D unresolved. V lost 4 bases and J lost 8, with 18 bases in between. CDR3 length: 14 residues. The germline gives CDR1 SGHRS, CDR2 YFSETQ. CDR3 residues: CASSPLGSRPEAFF. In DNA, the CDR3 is TGCGCCAGCAGCCCCTTGGGGTCCAGACCGGAAGCTTTCTTT.

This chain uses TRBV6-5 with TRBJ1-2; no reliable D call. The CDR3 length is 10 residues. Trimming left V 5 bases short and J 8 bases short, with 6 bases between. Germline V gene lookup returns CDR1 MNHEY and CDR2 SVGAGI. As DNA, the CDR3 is TGTGCCAGCAGTCCCGCAGGCTACACCTTC. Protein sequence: CASSPAGYTF.

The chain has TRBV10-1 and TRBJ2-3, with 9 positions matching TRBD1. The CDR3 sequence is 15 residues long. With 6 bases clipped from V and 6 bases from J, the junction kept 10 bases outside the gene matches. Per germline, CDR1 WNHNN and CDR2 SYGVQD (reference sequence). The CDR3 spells CASSQDRGISDTQYF. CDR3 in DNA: TGCGCCAGCAGCCAGGACAGGGGAATCTCGGATACGCAGTATTTT.

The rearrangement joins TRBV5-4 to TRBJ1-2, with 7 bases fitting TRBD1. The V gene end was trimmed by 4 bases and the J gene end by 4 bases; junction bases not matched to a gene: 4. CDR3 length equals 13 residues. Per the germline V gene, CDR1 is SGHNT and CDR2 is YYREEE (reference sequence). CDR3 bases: TGTGCCAGCAGCATACAGGGGACCTATGGCTACACCTTC. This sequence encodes CASSIQGTYGYTF.

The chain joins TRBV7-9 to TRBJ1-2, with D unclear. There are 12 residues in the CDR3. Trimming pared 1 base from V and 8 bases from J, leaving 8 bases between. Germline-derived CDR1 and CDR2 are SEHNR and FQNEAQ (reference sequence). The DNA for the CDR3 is TGTGCCAGCAGCTTAGTGGAGGCAGGCTACACCTTC. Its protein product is CASSLVEAGYTF.

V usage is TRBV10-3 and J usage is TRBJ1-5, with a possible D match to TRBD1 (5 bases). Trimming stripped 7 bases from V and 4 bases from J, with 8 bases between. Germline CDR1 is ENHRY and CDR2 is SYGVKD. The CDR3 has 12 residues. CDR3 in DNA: TGTGCCATCAAAGGACATAATCAGCCCCAGCATTTT. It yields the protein CAIKGHNQPQHF.

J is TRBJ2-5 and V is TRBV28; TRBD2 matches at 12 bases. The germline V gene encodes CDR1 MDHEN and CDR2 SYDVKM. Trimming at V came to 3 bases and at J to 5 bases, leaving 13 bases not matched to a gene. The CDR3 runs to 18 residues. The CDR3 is CASSLEQGLAGGGETQYF. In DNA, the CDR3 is TGTGCCAGCAGTTTGGAACAGGGACTAGCGGGCGGGGGGGAGACCCAGTACTTC.

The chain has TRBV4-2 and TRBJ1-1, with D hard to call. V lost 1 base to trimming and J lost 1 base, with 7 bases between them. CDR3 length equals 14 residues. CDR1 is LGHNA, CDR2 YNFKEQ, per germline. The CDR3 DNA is TGTGCCAGCAGCCAAGTTACGGCGAACACTGAAGCTTTCTTT. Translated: CASSQVTANTEAFF.

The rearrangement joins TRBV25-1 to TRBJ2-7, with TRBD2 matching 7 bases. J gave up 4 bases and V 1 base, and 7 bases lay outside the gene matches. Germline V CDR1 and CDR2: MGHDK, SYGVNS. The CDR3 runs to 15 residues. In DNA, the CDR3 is TGTGCCAGCAGTGAATTGAGCGGGAATCGTTACGAGCAGTACTTC. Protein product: CASSELSGNRYEQYF.

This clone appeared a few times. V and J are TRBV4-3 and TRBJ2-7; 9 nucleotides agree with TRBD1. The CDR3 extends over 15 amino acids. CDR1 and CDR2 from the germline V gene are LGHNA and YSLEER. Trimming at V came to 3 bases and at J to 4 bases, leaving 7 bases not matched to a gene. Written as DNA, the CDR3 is TGCGCCAGCAGCCAGGGACAGGGCCCATCTTACGAGCAGTACTTC. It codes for CASSQGQGPSYEQYF.

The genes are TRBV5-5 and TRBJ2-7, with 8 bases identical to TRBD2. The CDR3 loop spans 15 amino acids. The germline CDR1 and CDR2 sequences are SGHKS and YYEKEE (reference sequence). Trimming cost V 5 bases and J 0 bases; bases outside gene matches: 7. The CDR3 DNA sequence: TGTGCCAGCAGATTTACTAGCGGCAGCTCCTACGAGCAGTACTTC. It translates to CASRFTSGSSYEQYF.

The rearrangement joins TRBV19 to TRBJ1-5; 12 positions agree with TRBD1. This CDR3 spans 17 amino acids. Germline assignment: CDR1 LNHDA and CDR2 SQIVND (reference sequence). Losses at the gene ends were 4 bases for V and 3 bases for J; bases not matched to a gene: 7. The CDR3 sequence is CASSTRRDRGPNQPQHF. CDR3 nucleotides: TGTGCCAGTAGTACCCGCCGGGACAGGGGGCCCAATCAGCCCCAGCATTTT.

The CDR3 loop reads CASSPLGQFYGYTF. The CDR3 region has the DNA TGTGCCAGCAGCCCACTCGGACAGTTCTATGGCTACACCTTC. This sequence joins TRBV7-2 and TRBJ1-2; D may be TRBD1 (6 bases). From germline, CDR1 is SGHTA and CDR2 FQGNSA. CDR3 size: 14 residues. Trimming left V 5 bases short and J 4 bases short, with 14 bases between.

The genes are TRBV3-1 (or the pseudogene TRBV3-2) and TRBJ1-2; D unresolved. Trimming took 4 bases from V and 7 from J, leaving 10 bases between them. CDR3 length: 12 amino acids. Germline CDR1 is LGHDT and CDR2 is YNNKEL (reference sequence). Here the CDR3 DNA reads TGTGCCAGCAGCCCGGAGGGTGGTGGCTACACCTTC. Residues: CASSPEGGGYTF.

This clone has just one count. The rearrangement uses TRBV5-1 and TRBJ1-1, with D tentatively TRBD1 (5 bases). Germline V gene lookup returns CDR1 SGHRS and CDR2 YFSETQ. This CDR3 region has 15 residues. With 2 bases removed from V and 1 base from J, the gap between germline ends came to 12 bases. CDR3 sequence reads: CASSFDSNKNTEAFF. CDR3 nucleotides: TGCGCCAGCAGCTTCGACAGCAATAAGAACACTGAAGCTTTCTTT.